This TCR beta chain is drawn from a study of blood T cell repertoires in COVID-19. The overall study: Samples representing acute and convalescent COVID-19 were sourced from the United States, Italy and Spain.

The CDR3 extends over 14 amino acids. Trimming removed 0 bases at V and 3 bases at J, with 8 bases between. CDR1 and CDR2 (germline): SGHTA, FQGNSA. In the authors' workflow: How many nucleated cells were present was estimated from reference gene primer amplification. Sequenced by immunoSEQ multiplex PCR; TCRdb stores in-frame clones only, minus some. V and J calls and clone size are copied from that table; D and trimming were computed from the DNA. Among 200,000 to 300,000 clones listed, approximately 91% were seen once. Sequencing was performed on peripheral blood. The origin of this receptor is a human donor in a cohort sampled during active COVID-19. The chain is built from TRBV7-2 and TRBJ1-1; D gene unclear. Here the CDR3 DNA reads TGTGCCAGCAGCTTAGCGCGGGGTGACACTGAAGCTTTCTTT. Translating it yields CASSLARGDTEAFF.